A single sample gave rise to the 26 T cell receptor beta chains below, sequenced in a study of CD8 T cells in Susac syndrome. Reverse transcription used about 0.5 to 1 ug RNA and random hexamers. Via MiXCR, TCRdb re-called the immunoSEQ multiplex PCR reads, giving one row per CDR3 protein. This table has more than 200,000 distinct CDR3 sequences, just over 90% appearing once. Source material: CD4+ T cells from PBMCs. The receptors shown here come from a human donor with multiple sclerosis.

The chain has TRBV5-6 and TRBJ2-5; 11 bases are a match to TRBD2. Germline V gives CDR1 SGHDT, CDR2 YYEEEE. This CDR3 has 18 amino acids. After removal of 4 bases from V and 4 bases from J, the junction contained 15 bases not matched to a gene. CDR3 nucleotide sequence: TGTGCCAGCAGCCTCGGACTAGCGGGCCTAACCCTGGGAGAGACCCAGTACTTC. Translating it yields CASSLGLAGLTLGETQYF.

The CDR3 nucleotides are TGTGCCAGCAGCTCGAATTCACCCCTCCACTTT. This codes for CASSSNSPLHF. The genes are TRBV7-2 and TRBJ1-6, with D hard to call. This CDR3 spans 11 amino acids. Looked up from germline, CDR1 is SGHTA and CDR2 is FQGNSA. The V end was cut by 4 bases, the J end by 7 bases, with 2 bases between.

The gene calls are TRBV7-3 and TRBJ2-3; TRBD2 agrees at 13 bases. CDR3 length equals 16 residues. Trimming removed 2 bases from V and 4 bases from J; junction bases left unmatched: 3. Germline loops: CDR1 SGHTA, CDR2 FQGTGA. The CDR3 DNA follows: TGTGCCAGCAGCTTAGGACTAGCGGGAGTGGCAGATACGCAGTATTTT. It is translated as CASSLGLAGVADTQYF.

The CDR3 bases are TGTGCCAGTAGTCAGCGTCTAAGCAATCAGCCCCAGCATTTT. As protein: CASSQRLSNQPQHF. The V gene is TRBV19, the J gene TRBJ1-5; no reliable D call. The CDR3 runs to 14 residues. Germline CDR1 and CDR2: LNHDA and SQIVND (reference sequence). V lost 5 bases to trimming and J lost 1 base, with 9 bases between them. The variable domain in full, completed from reference TRBV19 and TRBJ1-5, reads DGGITQSPKYLFRKEGQNVTLSCEQNLNHDAMYWYRQDPGQGLRLIYYSQIVNDFQKGDIAEGYSVSREKKESFPLTVTSAQKNPTAFYLCASSQRLSNQPQHFGDGTRLSIL.

The chain is built from TRBV6-2 or TRBV6-3 and TRBJ2-2; TRBD1 agrees at 9 bases. This CDR3 has 17 amino acids. Germline V CDR1 and CDR2: MNHEY, SVGEGT. The junction had 10 bases not matched to a gene; V was cut back by 4 bases and J by 4 bases. The CDR3 protein is CASSSPPGQGSTGELFF. The CDR3 DNA is TGTGCCAGCAGTTCCCCCCCGGGACAGGGCTCCACCGGGGAGCTGTTTTTT.

This chain connects TRBV19 to TRBJ2-1; TRBD2 matches 9 bases. V was clipped by 9 bases and J by 4 bases; unmatched bases: 4. CDR1 is LNHDA and CDR2 is SQIVND in the germline V gene (reference sequence). CDR3 length equals 13 residues. As DNA, the CDR3 is TGTGCCAGCGCGACTAGCGGATACAATGAGCAGTTCTTC. As protein: CASATSGYNEQFF.

DNA for the CDR3: TGTGCCAGCAGTTTTACCCGACTAGCGGGGACAACCGGGGAGCTGTTTTTT. As protein: CASSFTRLAGTTGELFF. The chain employs TRBV7-9 and TRBJ2-2; 11 nucleotides agree with TRBD2. Per germline, CDR1 SEHNR and CDR2 FQNEAQ (reference sequence). The CDR3 covers 17 residues. J gave up 5 bases and V 6 bases, and 11 bases lay outside the gene matches.

The V gene is TRBV21-1, the J gene TRBJ2-5; TRBD1 is the table's D call and was not checked against the DNA. TRBV21-1 constitutes a pseudogene. This CDR3 contains 17 residues. CDR3 sequence: CASSKTPGTGKEETQYF. CDR3 DNA sequence: TGTGCCAGCAGCAAAACCCCGGGGACAGGAAAAGAAGAGACCCAGTACTTC.

The V gene is TRBV20-1, the J gene TRBJ2-3; no reliable D call. The CDR3 covers 16 residues. Germline V CDR1 and CDR2: DFQATT, SNEGSKA (reference sequence). The V and J ends lost 3 bases and 5 bases respectively, with 21 bases between them. DNA of the CDR3: TGCAGTGCTAGGCCCACAGTGGCCGCAGAGGTAGATACGCAGTATTTT. This codes for CSARPTVAAEVDTQYF.

The CDR3 DNA is TGTGCCAGCAGGGAGGGACAGGGAGGGCAAGAGACCCAGTACTTC. Amino acid sequence: CASREGQGGQETQYF. The V call is TRBV2, the J call TRBJ2-5, with TRBD1 matching 9 bases. This CDR3 has 15 amino acids. The V and J ends lost 6 bases and 2 bases, in that order; junction bases with no gene match: 7. In germline, CDR1 is SNHLY, CDR2 FYNNEI.

A single count supports this clonotype. The chain links TRBV18 to TRBJ1-2; D is uncertain. The CDR3 consists of 12 residues. Looked up from germline, CDR1 is KGHSH and CDR2 is LQKENI. The ends were cut back, 4 bases at V and 8 bases at J, with 11 bases in the middle. CDR3 sequence: CASSLSSEGYTF. CDR3 DNA sequence: TGTGCCAGCTCACTCTCCTCTGAGGGCTACACCTTC. The whole variable domain, remainder taken from reference TRBV18 and TRBJ1-2, is NAGVMQNPRHLVRRRGQEARLRCSPMKGHSHVYWYRQLPEEGLKFMVYLQKENIIDESGMPKERFSAEFPKEGPSILRIQQVVRGDSAAYFCASSLSSEGYTFGSGTRLTVV.

The rearrangement links TRBV12-5 to TRBJ2-1; 14 positions match TRBD2. Germline CDR1 LGHNT, CDR2 FRNRAP. The CDR3 sequence is 18 residues long. With 0 bases clipped from V and 1 base from J, the junction kept 2 bases outside the gene matches. As DNA, the CDR3 is TGTGCTAGTGGTTTGGTCGGGACTAGCGGGGGTTCCTACAATGAGCAGTTCTTC. Its protein is CASGLVGTSGGSYNEQFF.

The chain carries TRBV7-2 and TRBJ2-7; 8 bases align to TRBD2. Germline V CDR1 and CDR2: SGHTA, FQGNSA. The CDR3 spans 14 residues. V lost 5 bases to trimming and J lost 3 bases; unmatched junction nucleotides: 6. CDR3: CASSTSGDYYEQYF. CDR3 bases: TGTGCCAGCAGCACTAGCGGCGACTACTACGAGCAGTACTTC.

This chain links TRBV7-3 with TRBJ1-5; D is uncertain. This CDR3 contains 13 residues. Germline values: CDR1 SGHTA, CDR2 FQGTGA. V lost 2 bases, J lost 4 bases, and 6 bases lay in between. The CDR3, as DNA: TGTGCCAGCAGCTTAGGGATAAATCAGCCCCAGCATTTT. Translating gives CASSLGINQPQHF.

The gene calls are TRBV5-1 and TRBJ2-1; D perhaps matches TRBD1 (5 bases). CDR1 is SGHRS and CDR2 is YFSETQ in the germline V gene. With 0 bases removed from V and 6 bases from J, the gap between germline ends came to 13 bases. The CDR3 contains 15 residues. This CDR3 is CASSLEGATGNEQFF. CDR3 nucleotides: TGCGCCAGCAGCTTGGAAGGGGCAACGGGCAATGAGCAGTTCTTC. The full variable domain, with the rest looked up from reference TRBV5-1 and TRBJ2-1, is KAGVTQTPRYLIKTRGQQVTLSCSPISGHRSVSWYQQTPGQGLQFLFEYFSETQRNKGNFPGRFSGRQFSNSRSEMNVSTLELGDSALYLCASSLEGATGNEQFFGPGTRLTVL.

This clonotype was picked up one time. The chain is built from TRBV4-2 and TRBJ1-1; a possible D gene is TRBD1 (5 bases). The CDR3 is made up of 12 amino acids. The germline V gene encodes CDR1 LGHNA and CDR2 YNFKEQ. Trimming pared 4 bases from V and 4 bases from J, leaving 7 bases between. CDR3 in DNA: TGTGCCAGCAGCCCGGGGACCACTGAAGCTTTCTTT. Encoded protein: CASSPGTTEAFF.

The J gene is TRBJ2-7, the V gene TRBV3-1; 14 positions match TRBD2. Trimming cost V 3 bases and J 3 bases; bases outside gene matches: 10. The CDR3 totals 18 residues. Germline CDR1 reads LGHDT; CDR2 reads YNNKEL (reference sequence). In DNA, the CDR3 is TGTGCCAGCAGCCACCTTACCCGGACTAGCGGGGGGAACTACGAGCAGTACTTC. Its protein is CASSHLTRTSGGNYEQYF.

In its sample, this clonotype was seen a few times. The V and J genes are TRBV6-6 and TRBJ1-5; 10 bases fit TRBD1. The junction had 5 bases not matched to a gene; V was cut back by 5 bases and J by 7 bases. The CDR3 has 14 amino acids. CDR1 MNHNY and CDR2 SVGAGI come from the germline V gene (reference sequence). The CDR3 region has the DNA TGTGCCAGCAGTGGGGACAGGGGAGAGCAGCCCCAGCATTTT. It codes for CASSGDRGEQPQHF.

In this sample, this clonotype turned up a few times. V and J are TRBV7-9 and TRBJ2-3; the D is unclear. V shed 8 bases and J shed 1 base, with 7 bases lying between them. The V gene's germline CDR1 is SEHNR and CDR2 FQNEAQ (reference sequence). The CDR3 sequence is 12 residues long. CDR3 DNA sequence: TGTGCCAGCTCCCCCCGCACAGATACGCAGTATTTT. Translation: CASSPRTDTQYF.

The chain uses TRBV12-3 or TRBV12-4 and TRBJ2-7; D call uncertain. Trimming left V 1 base short and J 5 bases short, with 3 bases between. There are 11 residues in the CDR3. CDR3: CASSLGHEQYF. The CDR3 nucleotides are TGTGCCAGCAGTTTAGGTCACGAGCAGTACTTC.

The V and J genes are TRBV7-3 and TRBJ1-6; 12 positions agree with TRBD1. Trimming took 5 bases from V and 9 from J; bases not matched to a gene: 11. This CDR3 spans 17 amino acids. Per the germline V gene, CDR1 is SGHTA and CDR2 is FQGTGA. CDR3 amino acids: CASSPRDRGPLTSPLHF. CDR3 DNA: TGTGCCAGCAGCCCGAGGGACAGGGGGCCCTTAACTTCACCCCTCCACTTT.

The chain links TRBV28 to TRBJ2-1; TRBD2 agrees at 13 bases. V trimming: 6 bases; J trimming: 6 bases; junction bases outside the gene matches: 5. Germline V gene lookup returns CDR1 MDHEN and CDR2 SYDVKM. The CDR3 is 15 amino acids. Here the CDR3 DNA reads TGTGCCAGCAGCATACTAGCGGGGGGGTCCAATGAGCAGTTCTTC. Amino acids: CASSILAGGSNEQFF.

The V and J genes are TRBV4-2 and TRBJ2-3, with 15 bases that match TRBD2. The germline V gene encodes CDR1 LGHNA and CDR2 YNFKEQ. V dropped 4 bases and J dropped 1; count of bases not matched to a gene: 6. The CDR3 has 18 residues. The CDR3 here is CASSPGLAGGPGTDTQYF. The CDR3 nucleotides read TGTGCCAGCAGCCCAGGACTAGCGGGGGGGCCCGGCACAGATACGCAGTATTTT.

The chain recombines TRBV11-1 with TRBJ1-1, with TRBD1 as a possible D gene (5 bases). The CDR3 totals 14 residues. The germline CDR1 and CDR2 sequences are SGHAT and FQDESV (reference sequence). Trimming removed 4 bases at V and 4 bases at J, with 13 bases between. Written as DNA, the CDR3 is TGTGCCAGCAGCTCCGGGGCACTGGGCACTGAAGCTTTCTTT. Protein product: CASSSGALGTEAFF.

V usage is TRBV3-1 and J usage is TRBJ1-1; 9 nucleotides align to TRBD1. V shed 2 bases and J 11 bases; nucleotides not matched to a gene: 12. Germline V gene data show CDR1 as LGHDT and CDR2 as YNNKEL (reference sequence). The CDR3 is 15 residues long. Here the CDR3 reads CASSQRTGQGAPAFF. The CDR3 nucleotides read TGTGCCAGCAGCCAACGGACGGGACAGGGAGCTCCGGCTTTCTTT.

This chain links TRBV6-5 with TRBJ2-2; D uncertain. The CDR3 extends over 12 amino acids. Germline CDR1 is MNHEY and CDR2 is SVGAGI. The V end was cut by 8 bases, the J end by 7 bases, with 11 bases between. The CDR3 bases are TGTGCCAGCTCAACATCAGGCGGGGAGCTGTTTTTT. This encodes CASSTSGGELFF.